The 11 T cell receptor beta chains presented below share a single source sample, sequenced in a study of post-analysis software for immune sequencing data. No antigens are known for them. The TCR beta cDNA libraries contained unique molecular identifiers. One entry per CDR3 protein results from TCRdb running MiXCR on the PCR reads. The table includes hundreds of thousands of distinct CDR3 sequences, roughly three fifths detected once. General study results and limits: Patients had higher frequencies than controls of five or six TRBV segments, including TRBV5-6, TRBV5-1 and TRBV20-1.

The sample consisted of blood. Source of these receptors: a girl between 2 and 10 years old with multiple sclerosis.

The rearrangement links TRBV24-1 to TRBJ1-2; no clear D gene. The CDR3 extends over 12 amino acids. Trimming pared 3 bases from V and 4 bases from J, leaving 5 bases between. Per germline, CDR1 KGHDR and CDR2 SFDVKD. The chain's CDR3 is CATSDRGYGYTF. CDR3 sequence (DNA): TGTGCCACCAGTGATCGAGGCTATGGCTACACCTTC.

J is TRBJ1-1 and V is TRBV6-2 or TRBV6-3, with unresolved D. Germline-derived CDR1 and CDR2 are MNHEY and SVGEGT. There are 14 residues in the CDR3. The ends were cut back, 6 bases at V and 2 bases at J, with 13 bases in the middle. DNA for the CDR3: TGTGCCAGCAGACCCGGACGGAGAAACACTGAAGCTTTCTTT. Translating gives CASRPGRRNTEAFF.

The rearrangement links TRBV7-9 to TRBJ2-7; TRBD2 matches 7 bases. The J call may be mistaken, given a closer DNA end match to TRBJ2-5. The germline CDR1 and CDR2 sequences are SEHNR and FQNEAQ (reference sequence). The CDR3 extends over 18 amino acids. In DNA form, the CDR3 reads TGTGCCAGCAGCCCCAGTCTCGGGGGGTTGGGGCCTGGGGAGACCCAGTACTTC. Encoded protein: CASSPSLGGLGPGETQYF.

The genes are TRBV12-3 or TRBV12-4 and TRBJ2-1, with 10 bases identical to TRBD2. The CDR3 is 13 amino acids. Germline trimming cut 6 bases from V and 8 bases from J; bases unmatched to any gene: 4. The DNA for the CDR3 is TGTGCCAGCAGAACAGCGGGGGGGGATGAGCAGTTCTTC. Its protein product is CASRTAGGDEQFF.

The V and J genes are TRBV11-2 and TRBJ2-1, with D possibly being TRBD1 (6 bases). The ends were cut back, 7 bases at V and 1 base at J, with 14 bases in the middle. The CDR3 covers 15 residues. CDR1 is SGHAT and CDR2 is FQNNGV in the germline V gene. DNA of the CDR3: TGTGCCAGCATCGCACTGCAGGGGTCCTACAATGAGCAGTTCTTC. It yields the protein CASIALQGSYNEQFF. The full variable domain, its missing parts supplied by reference TRBV11-2 and TRBJ2-1, is EAGVAQSPRYKIIEKRQSVAFWCNPISGHATLYWYQQILGQGPKLLIQFQNNGVVDDSQLPKDRFSAERLKGVDSTLKIQPAKLEDSAVYLCASIALQGSYNEQFFGPGTRLTVL.

V usage is TRBV20-1 and J usage is TRBJ2-5; 12 nucleotides match TRBD2. Trimming removed 5 bases from V and 5 bases from J; junction bases left unmatched: 9. Germline CDR1 reads DFQATT; CDR2 reads SNEGSKA (reference sequence). The CDR3 contains 15 residues. CDR3 region: CSALAGGPGVETQYF. In DNA, the CDR3 is TGCAGTGCTCTAGCGGGGGGGCCAGGGGTGGAGACCCAGTACTTC.

About this clonotype itself: An end of the junction does not agree with germline; a read error may underlie this. The chain has TRBV7-9 and TRBJ2-7, with a possible D match to TRBD1 (10 bases). CDR3 length: 16 residues. Germline CDR1 and CDR2: SEHNR and FQNEAQ (reference sequence). This chain's CDR3 is CASSLAGQGRDYEQYF. CDR3 nucleotide sequence: TGTGCCAGCAGCCTAGCGGGACAGGGGCGAGACTACGAGCAGTACTTC.

CDR3 region: CAISRGQASSYNEQFF. The CDR3 region has the DNA TGTGCCATCAGCCGGGGACAGGCCAGCTCCTACAATGAGCAGTTCTTC. The V gene is TRBV10-3, the J gene TRBJ2-1, with 8 bases lining up with TRBD1. The CDR3 extends over 16 amino acids. The junction had 7 bases not matched to a gene; V was cut back by 6 bases and J by 0 bases. Germline-derived CDR1 and CDR2 are ENHRY and SYGVKD.

This clonotype has a single count. A read error may produce the germline difference seen at one junction end. The chain uses TRBV6-6 and TRBJ1-5; 7 nucleotides line up with TRBD1. The germline V gene has CDR1 MNHNY and CDR2 SVGAGI (reference sequence). The CDR3 has 16 residues. The CDR3 reads CVSKSRDSLSNQPQHF. The CDR3 DNA reads TGTGTCAGCAAATCAAGGGACAGCCTTAGCAATCAGCCCCAGCATTTT.

This chain joins TRBV5-6 and TRBJ2-7; D may be TRBD2 (6 bases). The J call may be incorrect, as the DNA end agrees better with TRBJ2-4. CDR3 length: 13 residues. CDR1 is SGHDT, CDR2 YYEEEE, per germline. CDR3 sequence reads: CASSSTQGGIQYF. The CDR3 nucleotides are TGTGCCAGCAGTTCAACTCAGGGAGGCATTCAGTACTTC.

V gene TRBV5-1 combines with J gene TRBJ2-7; 12 nucleotides align to TRBD2. Germline V gene lookup returns CDR1 SGHRS and CDR2 YFSETQ. The length of the CDR3 is 17 residues. V lost 0 bases to trimming and J lost 2 bases; unmatched junction nucleotides: 6. The CDR3 DNA reads as TGCGCCAGCAGCTTGGAGGCTAGCGGGAGGGGCCCCTACGAGCAGTACTTC. Its translation is CASSLEASGRGPYEQYF.